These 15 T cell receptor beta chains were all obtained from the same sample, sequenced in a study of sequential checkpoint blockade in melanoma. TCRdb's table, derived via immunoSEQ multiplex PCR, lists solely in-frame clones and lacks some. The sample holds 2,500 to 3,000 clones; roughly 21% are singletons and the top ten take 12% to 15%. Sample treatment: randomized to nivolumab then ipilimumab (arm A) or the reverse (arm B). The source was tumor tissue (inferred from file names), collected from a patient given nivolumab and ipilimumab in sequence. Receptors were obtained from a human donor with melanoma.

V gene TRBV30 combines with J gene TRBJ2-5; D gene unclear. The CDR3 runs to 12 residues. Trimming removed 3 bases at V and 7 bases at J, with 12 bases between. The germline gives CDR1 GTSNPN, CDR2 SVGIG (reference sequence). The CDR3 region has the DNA TGTGCCTGGAGCTTTAGTCGGGCGACCCAGTACTTC. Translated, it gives CAWSFSRATQYF.

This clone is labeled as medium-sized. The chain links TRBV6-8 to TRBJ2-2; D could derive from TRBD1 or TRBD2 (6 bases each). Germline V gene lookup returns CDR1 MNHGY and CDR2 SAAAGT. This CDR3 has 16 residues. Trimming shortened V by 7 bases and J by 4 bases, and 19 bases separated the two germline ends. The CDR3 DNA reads TGTGCCAGCATCGCTGGAGGGCAGGGGCTCACCGGGGAGCTGTTTTTT. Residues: CASIAGGQGLTGELFF.

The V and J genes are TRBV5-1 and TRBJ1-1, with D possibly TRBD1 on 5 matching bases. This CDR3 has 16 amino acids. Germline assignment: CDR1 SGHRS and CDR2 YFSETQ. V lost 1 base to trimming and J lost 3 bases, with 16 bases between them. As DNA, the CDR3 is TGCGCCAGCAGCTTGAGTGGGGCAGGGACTTACACTGAAGCTTTCTTT. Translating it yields CASSLSGAGTYTEAFF.

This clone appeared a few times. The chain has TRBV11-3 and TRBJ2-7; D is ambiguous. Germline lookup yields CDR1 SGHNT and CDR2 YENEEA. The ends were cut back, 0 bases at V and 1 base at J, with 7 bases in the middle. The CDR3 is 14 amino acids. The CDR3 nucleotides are TGTGCCAGCAGCTTAGAGATTTTTTCCTACGAGCAGTACTTC. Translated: CASSLEIFSYEQYF. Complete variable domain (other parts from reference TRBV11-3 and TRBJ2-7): EAGVVQSPRYKIIEKKQPVAFWCNPISGHNTLYWYLQNLGQGPELLIRYENEEAVDDSQLPKDRFSAERLKGVDSTLKIQPAELGDSAVYLCASSLEIFSYEQYFGPGTRLTVT.

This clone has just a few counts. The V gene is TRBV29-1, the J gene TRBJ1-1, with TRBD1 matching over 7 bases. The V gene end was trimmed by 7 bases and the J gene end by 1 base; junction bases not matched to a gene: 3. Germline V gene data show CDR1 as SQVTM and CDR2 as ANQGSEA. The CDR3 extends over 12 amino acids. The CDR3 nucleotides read TGCAGCGGGGGACAGCAGAACACTGAAGCTTTCTTT. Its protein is CSGGQQNTEAFF.

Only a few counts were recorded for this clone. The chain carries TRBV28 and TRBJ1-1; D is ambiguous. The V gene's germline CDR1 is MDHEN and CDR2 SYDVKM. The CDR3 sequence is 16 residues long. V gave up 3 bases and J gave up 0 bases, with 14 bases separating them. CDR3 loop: CASSLNDLMLNTEAFF. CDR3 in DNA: TGTGCCAGCAGTTTGAACGACCTGATGTTGAACACTGAAGCTTTCTTT. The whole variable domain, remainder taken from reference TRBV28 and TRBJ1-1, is DVKVTQSSRYLVKRTGEKVFLECVQDMDHENMFWYRQDPGLGLRLIYFSYDVKMKEKGDIPEGYSVSREKKERFSLILESASTNQTSMYLCASSLNDLMLNTEAFFGQGTRLTVV.

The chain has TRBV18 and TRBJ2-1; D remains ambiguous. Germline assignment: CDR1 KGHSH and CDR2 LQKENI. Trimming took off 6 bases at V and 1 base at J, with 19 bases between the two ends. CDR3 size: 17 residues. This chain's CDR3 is CASSASNSAPSYNEQFF. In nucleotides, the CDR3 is TGTGCCAGCTCCGCGTCGAATTCTGCCCCGTCCTACAATGAGCAGTTCTTC. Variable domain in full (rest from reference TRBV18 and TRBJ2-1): NAGVMQNPRHLVRRRGQEARLRCSPMKGHSHVYWYRQLPEEGLKFMVYLQKENIIDESGMPKERFSAEFPKEGPSILRIQQVVRGDSAAYFCASSASNSAPSYNEQFFGPGTRLTVL.

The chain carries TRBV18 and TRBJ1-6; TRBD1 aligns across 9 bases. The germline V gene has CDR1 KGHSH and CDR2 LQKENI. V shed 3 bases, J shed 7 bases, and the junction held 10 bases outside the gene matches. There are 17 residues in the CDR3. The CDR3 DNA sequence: TGTGCCAGCTCACCCTCCCACAGGGGGCGGAGGAATTCACCCCTCCACTTT. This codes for CASSPSHRGRRNSPLHF.

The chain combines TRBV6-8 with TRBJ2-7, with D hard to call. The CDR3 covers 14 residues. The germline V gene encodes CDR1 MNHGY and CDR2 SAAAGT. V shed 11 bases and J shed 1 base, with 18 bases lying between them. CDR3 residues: CAAQTDGASYEQYF. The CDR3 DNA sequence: TGTGCCGCTCAAACGGACGGAGCATCCTACGAGCAGTACTTC.

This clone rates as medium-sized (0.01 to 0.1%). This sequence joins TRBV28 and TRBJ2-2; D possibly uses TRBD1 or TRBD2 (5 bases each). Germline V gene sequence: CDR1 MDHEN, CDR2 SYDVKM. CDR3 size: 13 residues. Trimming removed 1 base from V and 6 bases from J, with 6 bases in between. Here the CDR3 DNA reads TGTGCCAGCAGTTTATTGGGGGCCGGGGAGCTGTTTTTT. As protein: CASSLLGAGELFF.

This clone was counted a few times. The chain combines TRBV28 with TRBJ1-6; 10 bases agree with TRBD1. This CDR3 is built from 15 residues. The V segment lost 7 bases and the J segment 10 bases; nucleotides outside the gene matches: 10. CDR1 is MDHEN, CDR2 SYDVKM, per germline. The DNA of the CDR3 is TGTGCCAGCAAGCTCCGGGACAGGGGAACGTCACCCCTCCACTTT. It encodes CASKLRDRGTSPLHF.

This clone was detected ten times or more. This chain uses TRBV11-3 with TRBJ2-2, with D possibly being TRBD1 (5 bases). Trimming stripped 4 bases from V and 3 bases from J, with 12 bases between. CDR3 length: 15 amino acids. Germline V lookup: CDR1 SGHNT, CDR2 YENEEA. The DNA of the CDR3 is TGTGCCAGCAGCTCCAGGACATCCCACACCGGGGAGCTGTTTTTT. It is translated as CASSSRTSHTGELFF.

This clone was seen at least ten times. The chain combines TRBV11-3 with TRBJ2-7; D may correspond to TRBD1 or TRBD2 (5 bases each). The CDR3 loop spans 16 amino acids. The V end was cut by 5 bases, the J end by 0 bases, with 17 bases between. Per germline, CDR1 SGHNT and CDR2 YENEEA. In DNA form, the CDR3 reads TGTGCCAGCAGCCCGCTAGGGACGGAGAGCTCCTACGAGCAGTACTTC. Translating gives CASSPLGTESSYEQYF.

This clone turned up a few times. The CDR3 protein is CASAPPSRGSEKLFF. CDR3 nucleotide sequence: TGTGCCAGCGCCCCCCCGAGCAGGGGAAGCGAAAAACTGTTTTTT. This rearrangement joins TRBV19 to TRBJ1-4; D is perhaps TRBD1 (6 bases). From germline, CDR1 is LNHDA and CDR2 SQIVND (reference sequence). The germline V and J ends were trimmed by 9 bases and 8 bases, with 22 bases remaining between them. This CDR3 region has 15 residues.

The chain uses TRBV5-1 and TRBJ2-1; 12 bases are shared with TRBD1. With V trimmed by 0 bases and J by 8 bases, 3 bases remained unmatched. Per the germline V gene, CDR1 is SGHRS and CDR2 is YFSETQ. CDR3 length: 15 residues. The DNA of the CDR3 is TGCGCCAGCAGCTTGGAAGGGACAGGGGGCGATGAGCAGTTCTTC. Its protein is CASSLEGTGGDEQFF.